The present entry profiles one T cell receptor (beta chain) with its context. This entry is derived from a study of T cells expressing NK-cell markers. TCRdb re-called the 5' RACE reads and shows each CDR3 protein once, DNA omitted. The sample is made up of around 180,000 distinct CDR3 sequences, and the top ten hold 20% to 25% of it. Germline V lookup: CDR1 SEHNR, CDR2 FQNEAQ (reference sequence). The CDR3 runs 15 residues. The TCR comes from a man between 18 and 69 years old in good health. This chain links TRBV7-9 with TRBJ2-1; there is no DNA to check the TCRdb D call of TRBD2. Sequencing was carried out using blood T cells: a sorted CD56 or NKG2C T cell subset, CD4+ or CD8+ T cells, or bulk PBMC T cells (not recorded which). CDR3 sequence: CASSSRTSGGWEQFF.